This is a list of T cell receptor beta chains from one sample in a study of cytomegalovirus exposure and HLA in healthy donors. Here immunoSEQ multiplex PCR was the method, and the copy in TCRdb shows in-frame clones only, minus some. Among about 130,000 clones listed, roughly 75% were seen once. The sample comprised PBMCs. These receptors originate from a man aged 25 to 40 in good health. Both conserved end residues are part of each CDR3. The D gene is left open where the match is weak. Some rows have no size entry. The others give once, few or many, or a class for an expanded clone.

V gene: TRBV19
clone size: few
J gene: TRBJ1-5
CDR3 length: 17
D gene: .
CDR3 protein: CASSPTGSVGSNQPQHF
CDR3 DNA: TGTGCCAGTAGTCCAACAGGGAGCGTCGGTAGCAATCAGCCCCAGCATTTT

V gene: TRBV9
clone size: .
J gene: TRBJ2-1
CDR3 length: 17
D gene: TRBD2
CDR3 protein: CASSANRGTSGTNEQFF
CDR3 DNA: TGTGCCAGCAGCGCCAACCGGGGGACTAGCGGGACCAATGAGCAGTTCTTC

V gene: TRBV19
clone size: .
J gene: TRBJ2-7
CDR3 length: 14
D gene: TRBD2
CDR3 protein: CASSIAGGTYEQYF
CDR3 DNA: TGTGCCAGTAGTATAGCGGGGGGAACCTACGAGCAGTACTTC

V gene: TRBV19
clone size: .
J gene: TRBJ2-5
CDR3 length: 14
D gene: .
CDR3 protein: CASSKQLGQEIQYF
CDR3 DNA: TGTGCCAGTAGTAAACAGCTTGGACAAGAGATCCAGTACTTC

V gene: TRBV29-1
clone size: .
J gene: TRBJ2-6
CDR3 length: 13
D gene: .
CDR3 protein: CSVAQSGANVLTF
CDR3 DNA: TGCAGCGTTGCCCAGTCTGGGGCCAACGTCCTGACTTTC

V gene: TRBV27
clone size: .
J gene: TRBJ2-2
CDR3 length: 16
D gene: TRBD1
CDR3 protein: CASRTQGVVGTGELFF
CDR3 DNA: TGTGCCAGCAGAACCCAGGGGGTTGTGGGAACCGGGGAGCTGTTTTTT

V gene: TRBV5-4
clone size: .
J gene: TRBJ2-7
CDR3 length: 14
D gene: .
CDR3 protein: CASSLSGSPYEQYF
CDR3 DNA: TGTGCCAGCAGCTTGTCGGGTAGTCCCTACGAGCAGTACTTC

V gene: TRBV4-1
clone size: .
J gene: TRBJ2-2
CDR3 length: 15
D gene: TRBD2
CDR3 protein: CASSPRTSGTGELFF
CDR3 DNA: TGCGCCAGCAGCCCCCGGACTAGCGGCACCGGGGAGCTGTTTTTT

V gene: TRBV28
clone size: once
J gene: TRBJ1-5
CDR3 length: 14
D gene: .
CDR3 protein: CASSLWGADQPQHF
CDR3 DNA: TGTGCCAGCAGTTTATGGGGGGCCGATCAGCCCCAGCATTTT

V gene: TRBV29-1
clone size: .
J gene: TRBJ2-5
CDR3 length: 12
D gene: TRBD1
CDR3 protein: CSGMTGAETQYF
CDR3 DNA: TGCAGCGGCATGACAGGGGCGGAGACCCAGTACTTC

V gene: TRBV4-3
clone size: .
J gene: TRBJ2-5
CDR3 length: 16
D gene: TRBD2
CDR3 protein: CASSQGTSGRGETQYF
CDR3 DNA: TGCGCCAGCAGCCAGGGGACTAGCGGGAGGGGGGAGACCCAGTACTTC

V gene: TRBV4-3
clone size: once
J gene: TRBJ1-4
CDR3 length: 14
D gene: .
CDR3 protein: CASSQEARREKLFF
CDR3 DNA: TGCGCCAGCAGCCAAGAAGCACGGAGAGAAAAACTGTTTTTT

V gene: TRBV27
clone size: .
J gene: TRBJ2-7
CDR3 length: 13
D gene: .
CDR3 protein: CASSLSRNYEQYF
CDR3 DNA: TGTGCCAGCAGTTTATCTAGAAACTACGAGCAGTACTTC

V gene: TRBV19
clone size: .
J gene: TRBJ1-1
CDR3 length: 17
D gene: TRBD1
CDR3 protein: CASSIRGRGLMDTEAFF
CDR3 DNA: TGTGCCAGTAGTATCCGCGGCAGGGGGCTCATGGACACTGAAGCTTTCTTT

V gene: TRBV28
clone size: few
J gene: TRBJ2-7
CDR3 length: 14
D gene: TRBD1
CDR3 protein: CASTPRQGSYEQYF
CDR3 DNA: TGTGCCAGCACCCCTAGACAGGGCAGCTACGAGCAGTACTTC

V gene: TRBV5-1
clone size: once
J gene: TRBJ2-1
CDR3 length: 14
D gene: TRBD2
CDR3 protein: CASSFGTNYNEQFF
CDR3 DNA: TGCGCCAGCAGCTTCGGGACTAACTACAATGAGCAGTTCTTC

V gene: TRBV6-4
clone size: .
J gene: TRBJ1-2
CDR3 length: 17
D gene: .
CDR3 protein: CASSAEAGVALGYGYTF
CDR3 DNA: TGTGCCAGCAGTGCCGAGGCAGGGGTTGCCCTCGGCTATGGCTACACCTTC

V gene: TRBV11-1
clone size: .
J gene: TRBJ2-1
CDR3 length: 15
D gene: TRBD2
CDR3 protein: CASSLVSGIGGEQFF
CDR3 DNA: TGTGCCAGCAGCTTAGTAAGCGGGATTGGGGGTGAGCAGTTCTTC

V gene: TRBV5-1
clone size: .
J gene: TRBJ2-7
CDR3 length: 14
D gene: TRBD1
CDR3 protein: CASRGQGASYEQYF
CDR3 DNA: TGCGCCAGCAGAGGCCAGGGGGCCTCCTACGAGCAGTACTTC

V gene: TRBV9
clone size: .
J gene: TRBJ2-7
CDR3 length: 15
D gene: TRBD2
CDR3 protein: CASSPQGRGPYEQYF
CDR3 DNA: TGTGCCAGCAGCCCTCAAGGGAGGGGTCCCTACGAGCAGTACTTC

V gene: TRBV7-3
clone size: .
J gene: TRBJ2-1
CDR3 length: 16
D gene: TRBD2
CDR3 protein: CASSLGREGLGDEQFF
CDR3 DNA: TGTGCCAGCAGCTTAGGACGGGAGGGCCTGGGCGATGAGCAGTTCTTC

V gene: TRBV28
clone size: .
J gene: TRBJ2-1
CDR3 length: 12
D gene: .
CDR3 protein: CASSPAPASAFF
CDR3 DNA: TGTGCCAGCAGTCCGGCCCCAGCAAGCGCGTTCTTC

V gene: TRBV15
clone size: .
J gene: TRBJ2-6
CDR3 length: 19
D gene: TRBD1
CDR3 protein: CATSRVPGQGWEGANVLTF
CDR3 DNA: TGTGCCACCAGCAGAGTCCCGGGACAGGGCTGGGAAGGGGCCAACGTCCTGACTTTC

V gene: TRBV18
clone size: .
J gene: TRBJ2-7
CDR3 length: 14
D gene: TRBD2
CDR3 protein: CASSPPAGAYEQYF
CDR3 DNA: TGTGCCAGCTCACCACCAGCGGGAGCCTACGAGCAGTACTTC

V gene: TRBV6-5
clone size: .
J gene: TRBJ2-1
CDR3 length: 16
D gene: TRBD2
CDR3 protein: CASSYTGTSGYNEQFF
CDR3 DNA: TGTGCCAGCAGTTACACCGGGACTAGCGGTTACAATGAGCAGTTCTTC

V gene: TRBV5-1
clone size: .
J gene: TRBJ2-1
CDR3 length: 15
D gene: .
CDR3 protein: CASSPYLSSYNEQFF
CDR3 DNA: TGCGCCAGCAGCCCCTACTTAAGCTCCTACAATGAGCAGTTCTTC

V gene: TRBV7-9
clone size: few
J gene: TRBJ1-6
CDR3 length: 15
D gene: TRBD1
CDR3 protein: CASSLGTGGNPPLHF
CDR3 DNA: TGTGCCAGCAGCTTGGGGACAGGGGGAAATCCACCCCTCCACTTT

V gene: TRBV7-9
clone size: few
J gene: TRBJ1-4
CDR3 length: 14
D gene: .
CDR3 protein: CASSLEGGAEKLFF
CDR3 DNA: TGTGCCAGCAGCTTAGAGGGGGGGGCTGAAAAACTGTTTTTT

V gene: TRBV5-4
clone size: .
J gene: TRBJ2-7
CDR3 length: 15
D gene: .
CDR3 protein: CASSLLAGADYEQYF
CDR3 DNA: TGTGCCAGCAGCTTGCTTGCGGGGGCGGACTACGAGCAGTACTTC

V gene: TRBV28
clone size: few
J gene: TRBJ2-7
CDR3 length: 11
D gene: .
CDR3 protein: CASSSQSEQYF
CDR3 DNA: TGTGCCAGCAGTTCACAATCCGAGCAGTACTTC

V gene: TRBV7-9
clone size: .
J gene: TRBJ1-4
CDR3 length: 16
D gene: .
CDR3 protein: CASSLRSISTNEKLFF
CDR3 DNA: TGTGCCAGCAGCTTACGGTCAATTTCCACTAATGAAAAACTGTTTTTT

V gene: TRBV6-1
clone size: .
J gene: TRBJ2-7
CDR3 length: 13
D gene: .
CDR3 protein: CASRWGQEWEQYF
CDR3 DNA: TGTGCCAGCAGATGGGGGCAGGAGTGGGAGCAGTACTTC

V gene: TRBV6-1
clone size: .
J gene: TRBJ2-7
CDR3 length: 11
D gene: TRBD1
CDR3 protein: CATDRGYEQYF
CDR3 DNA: TGTGCCACCGACAGGGGGTACGAGCAGTACTTC

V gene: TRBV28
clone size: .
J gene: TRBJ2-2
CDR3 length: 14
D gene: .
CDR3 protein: CASFPPTSTGELFF
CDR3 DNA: TGTGCCAGTTTTCCCCCAACTAGTACCGGGGAGCTGTTTTTT

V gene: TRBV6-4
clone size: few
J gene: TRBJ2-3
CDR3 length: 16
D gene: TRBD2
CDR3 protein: CASSALAGVPSDTQYF
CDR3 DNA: TGTGCCAGCTCCGCTCTAGCGGGAGTCCCCTCGGATACGCAGTATTTT